One sample yielded the 8 T cell receptor beta chains listed below, sequenced in a study of blood T cell repertoires in COVID-19. Assay used: immunoSEQ multiplex PCR; TCRdb lists only in-frame clones, some missing. This sample has 17,000 or so clones, with 90% to 95% found just once. What was sequenced was peripheral blood. The receptors were gathered from a human donor in a cohort sampled during active COVID-19.

This clone was detected only once. Distinct nucleotide sequences in the sample also encode this CDR3. The CDR3 sequence is CASSVESGPIEQFF. Written as DNA, the CDR3 is TGTGCCAGCAGCGTAGAGAGCGGACCCATTGAGCAGTTCTTC. The V and J genes are TRBV9 and TRBJ2-1; the D gene is possibly TRBD2 (5 bases). The CDR3 is 14 residues long. V was shortened by 0 bases and J by 9 bases, with 13 bases between the two germline ends. The germline V gene has CDR1 SGDLS and CDR2 YYNGEE.

This clone has only one observation. The chain uses TRBV7-9 and TRBJ1-2; 7 nucleotides agree with TRBD1. CDR1 is SEHNR and CDR2 is FQNEAQ in the germline V gene (reference sequence). V shed 1 base and J 4 bases; nucleotides not matched to a gene: 9. This CDR3 is built from 16 residues. The CDR3 loop is CASSLESGTALYGYTF. In DNA, the CDR3 is TGTGCCAGCAGCTTAGAATCCGGGACAGCCCTCTATGGCTACACCTTC.

The chain combines TRBV12-3 or TRBV12-4 with TRBJ1-2, with D maybe TRBD1 (5 bases). Trimming cost V 3 bases and J 3 bases, with 8 bases left between them. This CDR3 spans 13 amino acids. CDR3 in amino acids: CASSLTVDYGYTF. The CDR3, as DNA: TGTGCCAGCAGTTTGACAGTCGACTATGGCTACACCTTC.

DNA for the CDR3: TGTGCCAGCAGCCGGACAGGGACCTACAATGAGCAGTTCTTC. Amino acids: CASSRTGTYNEQFF. V usage is TRBV11-2 and J usage is TRBJ2-1, with 8 bases that match TRBD1. Germline lookup yields CDR1 SGHAT and CDR2 FQNNGV. The CDR3 consists of 14 residues. V lost 5 bases and J lost 2; bases outside the gene matches: 2.

The chain recombines TRBV27 with TRBJ2-4; TRBD1 matches 9 bases. The ends lost 5 bases at V and 0 bases at J; junction bases unmatched: 14. The CDR3 consists of 19 residues. Looked up from germline, CDR1 is MNHEY and CDR2 is SMNVEV (reference sequence). The CDR3 region is CASSLLGQGADLAKNIQYF. CDR3 coding DNA: TGTGCCAGCAGTCTGCTGGGACAGGGAGCGGATCTAGCCAAAAACATTCAGTACTTC.

The gene calls are TRBV5-6 and TRBJ2-2, with D tentatively TRBD2 (5 bases). Germline V CDR1 and CDR2: SGHDT, YYEEEE. The CDR3 is 15 residues long. V lost 2 bases and J lost 6, with 14 bases in between. The CDR3, as DNA: TGTGCCAGCAGCTTAGTCGGACTGGGGTCCGGGGAGCTGTTTTTT. Translation: CASSLVGLGSGELFF.

The chain carries TRBV3-1 (or the pseudogene TRBV3-2) and TRBJ1-6; 7 bases line up with TRBD1. The trim removed 4 bases at V and 10 bases at J, leaving 16 bases unmatched. CDR3 length equals 17 residues. The germline CDR1 and CDR2 sequences are LGHDT and YNNKEL (reference sequence). DNA for the CDR3: TGTGCCAGCAGCCTCTCAATGTCGGACAGGTCTTTGTCACCCCTCCACTTT. Translating it yields CASSLSMSDRSLSPLHF.

The chain joins TRBV19 to TRBJ1-2; a weak D match, TRBD1 (5 bases). CDR3 length: 14 amino acids. Germline-derived CDR1 and CDR2 are LNHDA and SQIVND (reference sequence). The V end lost 4 bases, the J end lost 5 bases, and 14 bases lay between the germline ends. The CDR3 here is CASSTGTGGYGYTF. In DNA, the CDR3 is TGTGCCAGTAGTACCGGGACGGGGGGTTATGGCTACACCTTC.